This T cell receptor (beta chain) was identified in a study of shared clonotypes between healthy human individuals. Trimming shortened V by 5 bases and J by 0 bases, and 7 bases separated the two germline ends. The CDR3 sequence is 13 residues long. Per the germline V gene, CDR1 is SGHTA and CDR2 is FQGNSA. Whole-study findings and limits: The small donor group covered limited genetic and exposure diversity.

Sequencing was performed with immunoSEQ multiplex PCR; in TCRdb, only in-frame clones are kept and a portion is missing. This table holds about 2 million clones, roughly 94% found once. Comment on this clone: Its antigen is not identified.

This chain links TRBV7-2 with TRBJ1-1; D remains unclear. The sequence was collected from a man younger than 35 in good health. Source material: naive CD4+ T cells sorted from blood. The sample's subset: CD45RA+ positively selected. The CDR3 nucleotides are TGTGCCAGCAGCCTCCACATGAACACTGAAGCTTTCTTT. Residues: CASSLHMNTEAFF.